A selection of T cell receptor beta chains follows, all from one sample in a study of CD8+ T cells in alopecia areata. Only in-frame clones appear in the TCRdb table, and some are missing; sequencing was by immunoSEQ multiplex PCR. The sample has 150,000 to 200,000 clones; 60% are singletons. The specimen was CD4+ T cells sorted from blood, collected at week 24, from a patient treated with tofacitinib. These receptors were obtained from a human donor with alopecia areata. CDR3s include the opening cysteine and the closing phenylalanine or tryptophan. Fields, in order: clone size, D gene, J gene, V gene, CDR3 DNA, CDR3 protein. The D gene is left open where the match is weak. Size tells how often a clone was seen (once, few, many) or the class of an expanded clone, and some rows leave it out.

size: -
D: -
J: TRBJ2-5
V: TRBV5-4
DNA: TGTGCCAGCAGCCCCTCCGGAGGGAGCGAGACCCAGTACTTC
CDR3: CASSPSGGSETQYF

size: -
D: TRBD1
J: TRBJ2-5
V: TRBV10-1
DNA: TGCGCCAGCAGTGATAGGGACAGCGGCGGAGAGACCCAGTACTTC
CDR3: CASSDRDSGGETQYF

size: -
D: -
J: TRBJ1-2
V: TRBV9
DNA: TGTGCCAGCAGCGTAGCTACCGAGACCTCCTATGGCTACACCTTC
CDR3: CASSVATETSYGYTF

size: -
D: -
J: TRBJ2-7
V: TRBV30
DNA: TGTGCCTGGAACCGGGGGTCATATGAGGAGCAGTACTTC
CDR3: CAWNRGSYEEQYF

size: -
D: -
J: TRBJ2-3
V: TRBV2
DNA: TGTGCCAGCAAGCATGATAGAGATACGCAGTATTTT
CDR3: CASKHDRDTQYF

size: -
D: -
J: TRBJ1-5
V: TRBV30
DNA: TGTGCCTGGAGTGTAGGGGGGGATAGCAATCAGCCCCAGCATTTT
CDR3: CAWSVGGDSNQPQHF

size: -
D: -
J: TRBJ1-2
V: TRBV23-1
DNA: TGCGCCAGCAGTGATCGACGGACAGTATTCGAACACTATGGCTACACCTTC
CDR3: CASSDRRTVFEHYGYTF

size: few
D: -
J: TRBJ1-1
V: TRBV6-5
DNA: TGTGCCAGCAGCCTTAAAGGGGTCACTGAAGCTTTCTTT
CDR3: CASSLKGVTEAFF

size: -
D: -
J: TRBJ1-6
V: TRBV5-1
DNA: TGCGCCAGCAGCTTCGGGGTACCGACTGAGCCCCTCCACTTT
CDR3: CASSFGVPTEPLHF

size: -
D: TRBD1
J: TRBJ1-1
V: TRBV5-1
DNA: TGCGCCAGCAGGATGACAGGGACGGGCACTGAAGCTTTCTTT
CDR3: CASRMTGTGTEAFF

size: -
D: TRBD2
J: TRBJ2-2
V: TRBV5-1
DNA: TGCGCCAGCAGCTTTTTGTCTAGCGGGATCTCCGGGGAGCTGTTTTTT
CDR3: CASSFLSSGISGELFF

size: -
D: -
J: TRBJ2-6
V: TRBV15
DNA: TGTGCCACCAGCGGGGCGTCGAGGGCCAACGTCCTGACTTTC
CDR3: CATSGASRANVLTF

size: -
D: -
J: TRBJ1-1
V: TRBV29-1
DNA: TGCAGCGTTGAAGGAGTGGACACTGAAGCTTTCTTT
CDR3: CSVEGVDTEAFF

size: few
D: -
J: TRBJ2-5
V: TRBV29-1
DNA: TGCAGCGTTGTGACGGGACAAGAGACCCAGTACTTC
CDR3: CSVVTGQETQYF

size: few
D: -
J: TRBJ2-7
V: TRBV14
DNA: TGTGCCAGCAGCCAAGCGAACGGGTTGAGGAACTACGAGCAGTACTTC
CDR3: CASSQANGLRNYEQYF

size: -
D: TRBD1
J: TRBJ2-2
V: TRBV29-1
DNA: TGCAGCGTTGAAGATCGACAGGGGGCGGGAGGCACCGGGGAGCTGTTTTTT
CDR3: CSVEDRQGAGGTGELFF

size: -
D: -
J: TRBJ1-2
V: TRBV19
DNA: TGTGCCAGTAGCGAACTGGGTCCAGCATCTTATGGCTACACCTTC
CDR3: CASSELGPASYGYTF

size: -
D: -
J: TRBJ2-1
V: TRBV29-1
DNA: TGCAGCGTTGACCTCGGGGGACGCAATGAGCAGTTCTTC
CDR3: CSVDLGGRNEQFF

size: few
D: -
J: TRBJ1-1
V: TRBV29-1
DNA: TGCAGCGTTGTTTACCAGGGTCTCACTGAAGCTTTCTTT
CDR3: CSVVYQGLTEAFF

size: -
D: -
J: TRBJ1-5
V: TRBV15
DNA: TGTGCCACCAGCAGAGTGGGGGGGCGCCTTAGTCAGCCCCAGCATTTT
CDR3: CATSRVGGRLSQPQHF

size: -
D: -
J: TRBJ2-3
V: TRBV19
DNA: TGTGCCAGTAGTTCCTCACTACGCACAGATACGCAGTATTTT
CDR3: CASSSSLRTDTQYF

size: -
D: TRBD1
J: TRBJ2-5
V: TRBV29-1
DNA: TGCAGCGTCCAACTGACGACAGGGATGGAAGAGACCCAGTACTTC
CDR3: CSVQLTTGMEETQYF

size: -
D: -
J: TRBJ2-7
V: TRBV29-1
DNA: TGCAGCGCCAACGAAAGCTACGAGCAGTACTTC
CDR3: CSANESYEQYF

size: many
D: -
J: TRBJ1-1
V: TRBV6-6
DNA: TGTGCCAGCAGTACTCGAACGACTGAAGCTTTCTTT
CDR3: CASSTRTTEAFF

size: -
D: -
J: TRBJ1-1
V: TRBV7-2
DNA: TGTGCCAGCAGCTTAGGATCGGGGATGAACACTGAAGCTTTCTTT
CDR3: CASSLGSGMNTEAFF

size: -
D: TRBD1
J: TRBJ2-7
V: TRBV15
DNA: TGTGCCACCAGCAGAGATCGACAGGGACCCTACGAGCAGTACTTC
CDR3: CATSRDRQGPYEQYF

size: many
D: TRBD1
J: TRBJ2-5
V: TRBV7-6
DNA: TGTGCCAGCAGCCCGACAGGGTCTGGAGAGACCCAGTACTTC
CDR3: CASSPTGSGETQYF

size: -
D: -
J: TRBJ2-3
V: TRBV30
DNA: TGTGCCTGGAGTAGAGGGATAACCACAGATACGCAGTATTTT
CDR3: CAWSRGITTDTQYF

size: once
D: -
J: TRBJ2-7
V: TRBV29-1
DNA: TGCAGCGTTGTAAGGGGAGGATACGAGCAGTACTTC
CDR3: CSVVRGGYEQYF

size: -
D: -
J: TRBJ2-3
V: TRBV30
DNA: TGTGCCTGGATTACGAGGGATACGCAGTATTTT
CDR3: CAWITRDTQYF

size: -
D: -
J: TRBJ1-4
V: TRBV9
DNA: TGTGCCAGCAGCGTGGGACCTACCGGGGAAAAACTGTTTTTT
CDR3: CASSVGPTGEKLFF

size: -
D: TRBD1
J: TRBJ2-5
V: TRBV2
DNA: TGTGCCAGCAGCGGACAGGGCCAAGAGACCCAGTACTTC
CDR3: CASSGQGQETQYF

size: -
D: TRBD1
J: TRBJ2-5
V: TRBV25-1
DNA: TGTGCCAGCAGTGAAGGTTTTGGACAGGGGCGAGAGACCCAGTACTTC
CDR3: CASSEGFGQGRETQYF

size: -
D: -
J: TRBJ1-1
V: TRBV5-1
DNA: TGCGCCAGCAGTTCGGACCTAGTGATCACTGAAGCTTTCTTT
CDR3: CASSSDLVITEAFF

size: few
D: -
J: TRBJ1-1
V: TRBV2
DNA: TGTGCCAGCAGTGAGATGGGGGGTGCCAATGAAGCTTTCTTT
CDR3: CASSEMGGANEAFF

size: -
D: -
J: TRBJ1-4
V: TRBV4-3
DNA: TGCGCCAGCAGCCAAGATCGAGACGAAAAACTGTTTTTT
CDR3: CASSQDRDEKLFF

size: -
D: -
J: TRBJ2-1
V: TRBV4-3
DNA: TGCGCCAGCAGCCAAGAGATGTTAGAAACCTTCAATGAGCAGTTCTTC
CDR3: CASSQEMLETFNEQFF

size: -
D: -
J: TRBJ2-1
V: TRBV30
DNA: TGTGCCTGGAGTGGGGGGAATGAGCAGTTCTTC
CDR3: CAWSGGNEQFF

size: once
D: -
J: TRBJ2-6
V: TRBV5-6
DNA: TGTGCCAGCAGCCCCGGGTTCTCTGGGGCCAACGTCCTGACTTTC
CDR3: CASSPGFSGANVLTF

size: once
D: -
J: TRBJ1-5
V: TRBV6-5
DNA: TGTGCCAGCCAGACGGTTAATCAGCCCCAGCATTTT
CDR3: CASQTVNQPQHF

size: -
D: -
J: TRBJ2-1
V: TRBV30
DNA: TGTGCCTGGAGTGTACTCAGGGATGAGCAGTTCTTC
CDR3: CAWSVLRDEQFF

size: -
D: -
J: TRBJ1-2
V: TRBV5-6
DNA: TGTGCCAGCAGCTTGCCAGGGAGGGACTATGGCTACACCTTC
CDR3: CASSLPGRDYGYTF

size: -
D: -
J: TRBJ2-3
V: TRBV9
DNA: TGTGCCAGCAGCGTACTTGTGACCCCCACAGATACGCAGTATTTT
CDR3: CASSVLVTPTDTQYF

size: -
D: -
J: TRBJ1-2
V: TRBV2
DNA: TGTGCCAGCAGTGAGCTGGGTAACTATGGCTACACCTTC
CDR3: CASSELGNYGYTF

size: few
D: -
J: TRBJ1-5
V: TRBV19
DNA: TGTGCCAGTAGTAGCACGGAAAGGCAGCCCCAGCATTTT
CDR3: CASSSTERQPQHF

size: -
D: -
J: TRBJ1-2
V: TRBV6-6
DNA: TGTGCCAGCAGAGCAGGGTATGGCTACACCTTC
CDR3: CASRAGYGYTF

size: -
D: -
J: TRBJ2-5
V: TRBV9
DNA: TGTGCCAGCACCCACGGGGACCACCACCGCCAAGAGACCCAGTACTTC
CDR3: CASTHGDHHRQETQYF

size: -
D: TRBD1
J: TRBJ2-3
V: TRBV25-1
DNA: TGTGCCAGCAGTGAAACCCTCGGACAGGGAGGTACGCAGTATTTT
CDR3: CASSETLGQGGTQYF

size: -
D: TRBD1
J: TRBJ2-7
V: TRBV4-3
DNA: TGCGCCAGCAGCCATGACGGGACAGGGGGCTACGAGCAGTACTTC
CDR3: CASSHDGTGGYEQYF

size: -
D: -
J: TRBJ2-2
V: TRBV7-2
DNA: TGTGCCAGCAGCCTAGCGACTATGAACACCGGGGAGCTGTTTTTT
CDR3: CASSLATMNTGELFF

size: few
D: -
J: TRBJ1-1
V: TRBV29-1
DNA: TGCAGCGTGGCGGGGAAGAACACTGAAGCTTTCTTT
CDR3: CSVAGKNTEAFF

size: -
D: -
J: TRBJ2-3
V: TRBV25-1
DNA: TGTGCCAGCAGTCTGGGGATCGGCACAGATACGCAGTATTTT
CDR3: CASSLGIGTDTQYF

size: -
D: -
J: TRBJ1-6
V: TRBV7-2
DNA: TGTGCCAGCAGCTTACCCGACAGTCATTCACCCCTCCACTTT
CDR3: CASSLPDSHSPLHF